This T cell receptor (beta chain) was captured in a study of blood T cell repertoires in COVID-19. This clone has just a few counts. This table comes from immunoSEQ multiplex PCR, and its TCRdb copy is limited to in-frame clones, with some not included. The sample holds over 250,000 clones; 80% to 90% are singletons and the top ten take 5.3%. This sequence originates from a woman aged 25 to 39 who had recovered from COVID-19. What was sequenced was PBMCs or T cells enriched from blood (not recorded which).

The CDR3 region is CASSFTDRLHYGYTF. The CDR3 DNA reads as TGTGCCAGCAGCTTCACGGACAGACTACACTATGGCTACACCTTC. The chain joins TRBV7-2 to TRBJ1-2; TRBD1 might be the D (6 bases). Trimming pared 3 bases from V and 3 bases from J, leaving 14 bases between. The CDR3 consists of 15 residues. Germline values: CDR1 SGHTA, CDR2 FQGNSA.